This TCR beta chain was captured by sequencing in a study of Ad26.COV2.S vaccination and SARS-CoV-2 variants. Concerning this clone: Its specificity is unknown.

The CDR3 totals 16 residues. With 4 bases clipped from V and 3 bases from J, the junction kept 6 bases outside the gene matches. Per the germline V gene, CDR1 is SGHDT and CDR2 is YYEEEE. Points from the study as a whole: Post-vaccination breadth of spike-specific CD8+ and CD4+ T cell responses was reportedly substantial. Spike-specific TCR breadth ran higher among vaccine recipients than placebo recipients. Overall T cell responses may have been underestimated by the analyses of TCR breadth and depth.

Clones were sequenced by immunoSEQ multiplex PCR, and TCRdb holds only the in-frame ones, with some missing. The table has 300,000 to 400,000 clones, 92% seen once. The starting material was peripheral blood, obtained after recovery from COVID-19. This clonotype originated in a human donor who had recovered from COVID-19. The gene calls are TRBV5-6 and TRBJ2-1; 11 bases map to TRBD2. DNA of the CDR3: TGTGCCAGCAGCCCGCCGGGACTAGCGGTCTACAATGAGCAGTTCTTC. It yields the protein CASSPPGLAVYNEQFF.